Each of the 14 T cell receptor beta chains below was sequenced from the same sample in a study of shared clonotypes between healthy human individuals. TCRdb keeps only in-frame clones here, not all; method: immunoSEQ multiplex PCR. Altogether about a million clones are present, roughly 80% being singletons, with the ten largest covering 0.85% to 1%. What was sequenced was memory CD4+ T cells from PBMCs. Indicated subset: CD45RA-negative fraction. Source of these receptors: a young man in good health. Some clones in this sample may be carry-over from other donors' samples.

In this sample, this clone turned up a few times. This rearrangement joins TRBV11-2 to TRBJ2-5; 15 bases line up with TRBD2. CDR3 length: 16 amino acids. Looked up from germline, CDR1 is SGHAT and CDR2 is FQNNGV. V lost 5 bases and J lost 5; bases outside the gene matches: 6. This CDR3 is CASSRPGLAGGETQYF. In nucleotides, the CDR3 is TGTGCCAGCAGCCGCCCCGGACTAGCGGGAGGGGAGACCCAGTACTTC.

This clone appeared a few times. CDR3 sequence: CASSPVTDNQPQHF. DNA for the CDR3: TGTGCCAGCTCACCAGTGACAGACAATCAGCCCCAGCATTTT. The chain links TRBV18 to TRBJ1-5; possibly TRBD1 for D (5 bases). Trimming took off 2 bases at V and 3 bases at J, with 8 bases between the two ends. Germline CDR1 and CDR2: KGHSH and LQKENI. This CDR3 comprises 14 residues.

The J gene is TRBJ2-1, the V gene TRBV7-9; TRBD2 aligns across 12 bases. The ends lost 4 bases at V and 2 bases at J; junction bases unmatched: 6. This CDR3 comprises 17 residues. Looked up from germline, CDR1 is SEHNR and CDR2 is FQNEAQ (reference sequence). This chain's CDR3 is CASSYTSGRTAYNEQFF. The CDR3, as DNA: TGTGCCAGCAGCTATACTAGCGGGAGGACCGCCTACAATGAGCAGTTCTTC.

The V and J genes are TRBV7-9 and TRBJ1-2; the match to TRBD1 covers 8 bases. CDR3 length equals 13 residues. V shed 9 bases and J 4 bases; nucleotides not matched to a gene: 7. Germline V gene data show CDR1 as SEHNR and CDR2 as FQNEAQ (reference sequence). The DNA for the CDR3 is TGTGCCAGTGTGTGGACAGGGACCTATGGCTACACCTTC. Encoded protein: CASVWTGTYGYTF.

The genes are TRBV5-1 and TRBJ2-7; TRBD2 matches at 9 bases. Germline assignment: CDR1 SGHRS and CDR2 YFSETQ. The CDR3 is 14 amino acids. V dropped 5 bases and J dropped 2; count of bases not matched to a gene: 5. The CDR3 nucleotides are TGCGCCAGCAGGCGAGCGGGAGGAGCCTACGAGCAGTACTTC. Its translation: CASRRAGGAYEQYF.

CDR3 sequence (DNA): TGTGCCACCAGCAGAGATTCGGGGACAGGGGCGACCGATGAAAAACTGTTTTTT. This encodes CATSRDSGTGATDEKLFF. The chain couples TRBV15 to TRBJ1-4, with 10 nucleotides matching TRBD1. The germline gives CDR1 LNHNV, CDR2 YYDKDF (reference sequence). The CDR3 totals 18 residues. The V and J ends lost 0 bases and 6 bases, in that order; junction bases with no gene match: 10.

In its sample, this clone was seen once. The chain uses TRBV29-1 and TRBJ1-2, with D hard to call. The CDR3 is 13 amino acids. V shed 5 bases and J shed 6 bases, with 16 bases lying between them. In germline, CDR1 is SQVTM, CDR2 ANQGSEA. The CDR3 spells CSVLVYGSDGYTF. CDR3 DNA: TGCAGCGTTTTGGTGTACGGGTCCGATGGCTACACCTTC.

As concerns this clone: Other DNA sequences of this sample code for an identical CDR3. This chain links TRBV6-1 with TRBJ1-5; D call uncertain. This CDR3 spans 15 amino acids. Trimming left V 3 bases short and J 2 bases short, with 11 bases between. Germline values: CDR1 MNHNS, CDR2 SASEGT. The CDR3 DNA follows: TGTGCCAGCAGTGAGGTGGGTTGGGGCAATCAGCCCCAGCATTTT. It specifies CASSEVGWGNQPQHF.

Note on this clone: In the same sample, other DNA sequences code for this CDR3. This chain uses TRBV28 with TRBJ1-1; D is uncertain. V lost 6 bases to trimming and J lost 2 bases, with 10 bases between them. CDR3 length equals 13 residues. Germline V gene lookup returns CDR1 MDHEN and CDR2 SYDVKM. CDR3 in amino acids: CASRGRGNTEAFF. The CDR3, as DNA: TGTGCCAGCAGGGGCCGGGGAAACACTGAAGCTTTCTTT.

V is TRBV28 and J is TRBJ1-5; 7 bases map to TRBD1. With V trimmed by 6 bases and J by 5 bases, 10 bases remained unmatched. Germline CDR1 reads MDHEN; CDR2 reads SYDVKM. CDR3 length: 15 residues. For the CDR3, the DNA is TGTGCCAGCAGAGGTGGACAGGTCCTCTATCAGCCCCAGCATTTT. It encodes CASRGGQVLYQPQHF.

J is TRBJ1-2 and V is TRBV7-9, with 12 positions matching TRBD1. Germline V CDR1 and CDR2: SEHNR, FQNEAQ (reference sequence). The CDR3 has 15 amino acids. Losses at the gene ends were 5 bases for V and 6 bases for J; bases not matched to a gene: 7. The DNA for the CDR3 is TGTGCCAGCAGCCAGCCCGGGACAGGGGGCCATGGCTACACCTTC. Translation: CASSQPGTGGHGYTF.

This clone showed up just a few times. The gene calls are TRBV18 and TRBJ1-5; D gene unclear. Trimming took 2 bases from V and 5 from J, leaving 7 bases between them. The length of the CDR3 is 13 residues. CDR1 and CDR2 from the germline V gene are KGHSH and LQKENI. CDR3 nucleotides: TGTGCCAGCTCACCAAGGGAACATCAGCCCCAGCATTTT. Translated, it gives CASSPREHQPQHF.

The chain uses TRBV4-1 and TRBJ1-3; TRBD1 might be the D (5 bases). From germline, CDR1 is MGHRA and CDR2 YSYEKL. The V end lost 1 base, the J end lost 2 bases, and 9 bases lay between the germline ends. This CDR3 spans 15 amino acids. CDR3 amino acids: CASSQVGVPGNTIYF. CDR3 nucleotide sequence: TGCGCCAGCAGCCAAGTGGGGGTCCCTGGAAACACCATATATTTT.

This chain connects TRBV4-3 to TRBJ2-7; D possibly corresponds to TRBD1 (5 bases). The CDR3 covers 14 residues. From germline, CDR1 is LGHNA and CDR2 YSLEER. Trimming took off 2 bases at V and 7 bases at J, with 15 bases between the two ends. The CDR3 region has the DNA TGCGCCAGCAGCCAACCTCCAGGGATGAGGGAGCAGTACTTC. Protein sequence: CASSQPPGMREQYF.